The clone carrying this T cell receptor beta chain has a count of ten or more. Its target is not known. Synthesis of cDNA was carried out by template-switch 5'RACE. The reaction used 10-nucleotide random UMIs. TCRdb re-derived calls from the 5' RACE reads in MiXCR, one entry per CDR3 protein. The sample has more than 100,000 distinct CDR3 sequences, about 10% seen once; the top ten hold approximately 3.1%. The V gene's germline CDR1 is ENHRY and CDR2 SYGVKD. Trimming took 2 bases from V and 4 from J, leaving 5 bases between them. This CDR3 has 12 amino acids. The sample originates from a study of neurological immune-mediated disorders. Study findings and constraints: Private repertoires in all groups were suggested by the finding that expanded clones across subjects shared no CDR3 amino acid sequences.

Noted time point: longitudinal time-point 3. 2 million unsorted PBMCs were stored in RNAlater at -80 °C before RNA extraction. This clonotype was sampled from a female donor with HTLV-1-associated myelopathy (HAM/TSP). The chain links TRBV10-3 to TRBJ1-1; possibly TRBD1 for D (5 bases). Sequencing was carried out using PBMCs. The chain's CDR3 is CAISETGTEAFF. In DNA, the CDR3 is TGTGCCATCAGTGAGACAGGCACTGAAGCTTTCTTT.